Listed here is a single T cell receptor beta chain. Recruits, aged roughly 18 to 100 years, lived in 24 US areas. Cohorts were assigned according to the clinical history that participants reported. Repertoires were generated with immunoSEQ multiplex PCR, while TCRdb's copy carries only in-frame clones and drops some. The sample lists a few hundred thousand clones, 86% occurring once. The data were obtained in a study of blood T cell repertoires in COVID-19. V was shortened by 6 bases and J by 1 base, with 12 bases between the two germline ends. Germline lookup yields CDR1 MNHEY and CDR2 SVGAGI. The CDR3 loop spans 14 amino acids.

The TCR was taken from a woman between 35 and 50 years old with acute COVID-19. This chain joins TRBV6-5 and TRBJ1-2; D is uncertain. The specimen was PBMCs or T cells enriched from blood (not recorded which). DNA of the CDR3: TGTGCCAGCAGCGGCTCAGGCTTTAACTATGGCTACACCTTC. This translates into CASSGSGFNYGYTF.